The TCR beta chain under discussion was sequenced for a study of OX40 agonist ivuxolimab in advanced cancers. With respect to this clone: Its antigen is still unknown.

Whole-study results and caveats: Clonal expansion by week 6 occurred in CD4+ and CD8+ blood T cells (at 0.1 to 3.0 mg/kg).

The protocol was immunoSEQ multiplex PCR, while the TCRdb copy is restricted to in-frame clones and leaves out a portion. The table includes about 45,000 clones, approximately 90% detected once. The sequence was obtained from an adult with an advanced solid tumor such as melanoma, head and neck, liver or kidney cancer. The specimen comprised CD4+ or CD8+ T cells sorted from blood, sampled in a trial of the OX40 agonist ivuxolimab.

CDR3: CASSFDGQFNEQFF. The CDR3 DNA is TGTGCCAGCAGTTTCGATGGACAGTTCAATGAGCAGTTCTTC. The V and J genes are TRBV28 and TRBJ2-1; maybe TRBD1 (6 bases). The ends were cut back, 3 bases at V and 6 bases at J, with 12 bases in the middle. Germline CDR1 is MDHEN and CDR2 is SYDVKM. The CDR3 extends over 14 amino acids.